These 10 T cell receptor beta chains were all obtained from the same sample, sequenced in a study of CD8 T cells in Susac syndrome. The RNA, roughly 0.45 to 1 ug, was put through reverse transcription using random hexamers. A single record per CDR3 protein comes from TCRdb applying MiXCR to the immunoSEQ multiplex PCR reads. This repertoire shows under 200,000 distinct CDR3 sequences, approximately 95% found once; its top ten account for about 0.12%. Sequencing was performed on CD4+ T cells from PBMCs. These receptors were collected from a human donor with Susac syndrome.

This chain joins TRBV29-1 and TRBJ2-3; 7 nucleotides agree with TRBD1. The ends lost 6 bases at V and 1 base at J; junction bases unmatched: 13. The CDR3 consists of 16 residues. Germline V lookup: CDR1 SQVTM, CDR2 ANQGSEA. The CDR3 DNA is TGCAGCGTCGATACCCCACAGGGGTGGGGCACAGATACGCAGTATTTT. Amino acid sequence: CSVDTPQGWGTDTQYF.

This rearrangement joins TRBV3-1 to TRBJ1-2; 9 bases map to TRBD1. This CDR3 region has 14 residues. After removal of 4 bases from V and 8 bases from J, the junction contained 8 bases not matched to a gene. Germline V lookup: CDR1 LGHDT, CDR2 YNNKEL (reference sequence). The CDR3 region has the DNA TGTGCCAGCAGCCGAGGGGGACAGGGAGCAGGCTACACCTTC. Residues: CASSRGGQGAGYTF.

The genes are TRBV10-3 and TRBJ2-1, with D possibly TRBD2 on 5 matching bases. Germline V CDR1 and CDR2: ENHRY, SYGVKD. There are 12 residues in the CDR3. V was trimmed by 4 bases and J by 6 bases, leaving 7 bases between them. The CDR3: CAISVRANEQFF. In nucleotides, the CDR3 is TGTGCCATCAGTGTGAGGGCCAATGAGCAGTTCTTC.

DNA of the CDR3: TGTGCCAGCAGTTACCCCATAGGCAGACGCACCGCTTACAATGAGCAGTTCTTC. This codes for CASSYPIGRRTAYNEQFF. This chain joins TRBV6-2 or TRBV6-3 and TRBJ2-1; D remains unclear. CDR1 MNHEY and CDR2 SVGEGT come from the germline V gene. The V and J ends lost 2 bases and 4 bases respectively, with 21 bases between them. The CDR3 consists of 18 residues.

The chain combines TRBV20-1 with TRBJ2-3; D is possibly TRBD1 (6 bases). The CDR3 has 14 amino acids. Germline CDR1 reads DFQATT; CDR2 reads SNEGSKA (reference sequence). With 6 bases removed from V and 3 bases from J, the gap between germline ends came to 16 bases. The CDR3: CSAEGQGQTDTQYF. The CDR3 region has the DNA TGCAGTGCCGAGGGGCAGGGGCAGACAGATACGCAGTATTTT.

J is TRBJ1-1 and V is TRBV18; D gene ambiguous. The CDR3 spans 15 residues. Trimming pared 1 base from V and 5 bases from J, leaving 14 bases between. Germline loops: CDR1 KGHSH, CDR2 LQKENI. The CDR3 loop reads CASSPRSGDGTEAFF. The CDR3 DNA sequence: TGTGCCAGCTCACCACGGTCCGGTGACGGGACTGAAGCTTTCTTT.

This chain links TRBV9 with TRBJ2-2, with a weak D call TRBD1 (6 bases). Per the germline V gene, CDR1 is SGDLS and CDR2 is YYNGEE. Trimming pared 0 bases from V and 4 bases from J, leaving 7 bases between. The CDR3 sequence is 14 residues long. The CDR3 spells CASSVGGPTGELFF. The CDR3 DNA follows: TGTGCCAGCAGCGTAGGGGGGCCCACCGGGGAGCTGTTTTTT.

This sequence joins TRBV18 and TRBJ1-6, with unresolved D. The germline gives CDR1 KGHSH, CDR2 LQKENI. Between the trimmed V and J ends, which lost 2 bases and 6 bases, there was a span of 5 bases. The CDR3 has 13 residues. CDR3 region: CASSPTSNSPLHF. The CDR3 region has the DNA TGTGCCAGCTCACCAACCAGTAATTCACCCCTCCACTTT.

The chain joins TRBV28 to TRBJ2-3; 7 nucleotides match TRBD2. V lost 2 bases to trimming and J lost 4 bases; unmatched junction nucleotides: 18. Germline CDR1 and CDR2: MDHEN and SYDVKM. CDR3 size: 19 residues. This CDR3 is CASSLSWKRGRLSPDTQYF. CDR3 nucleotide sequence: TGTGCCAGCAGTTTAAGTTGGAAGCGGGGACGACTGTCGCCAGATACGCAGTATTTT. Supplemented by reference TRBV28 and TRBJ2-3, the full variable domain reads DVKVTQSSRYLVKRTGEKVFLECVQDMDHENMFWYRQDPGLGLRLIYFSYDVKMKEKGDIPEGYSVSREKKERFSLILESASTNQTSMYLCASSLSWKRGRLSPDTQYFGPGTRLTVL.

The CDR3 bases are TGTGCCAGCAGCCCTGGGACAGGGATCTCCTACGAGCAGTACTTC. Residues: CASSPGTGISYEQYF. The chain recombines TRBV14 with TRBJ2-7; TRBD1 matches at 9 bases. Germline values: CDR1 SGHDN, CDR2 FVKESK. CDR3 length equals 15 residues. V was pared by 4 bases and J by 0 bases, with 4 bases of the junction left unmatched.